The sequence of this TCR beta chain was determined in a study of vaccination effects on CD4 cells after COVID-19. TCRdb keeps only in-frame clones here, not all; method: immunoSEQ multiplex PCR. Here the sample spans about 37,000 clones, about 70% being singletons. The authors isolated CD4+ T cells after around nine days of culture. This clone has more than one count but fewer than ten. What it binds is not known. This CDR3 comprises 17 residues. Trimming left V 4 bases short and J 3 bases short, with 23 bases between. CDR1 and CDR2 (germline): SGHNT, YYREEE (reference sequence). The chain uses TRBV5-4 and TRBJ2-7, with a weak D call TRBD1 (5 bases). The sample here was CD4+ T cells from PBMCs cultured without peptide, taken before COVID-19 vaccination. The clonotype was recovered from a human donor who received a COVID-19 vaccine. The CDR3, as DNA: TGTGCCAGCAGCCGAGACCTCCCTGGTCAGGGTGGCTACGAGCAGTACTTC. The encoded protein is CASSRDLPGQGGYEQYF.